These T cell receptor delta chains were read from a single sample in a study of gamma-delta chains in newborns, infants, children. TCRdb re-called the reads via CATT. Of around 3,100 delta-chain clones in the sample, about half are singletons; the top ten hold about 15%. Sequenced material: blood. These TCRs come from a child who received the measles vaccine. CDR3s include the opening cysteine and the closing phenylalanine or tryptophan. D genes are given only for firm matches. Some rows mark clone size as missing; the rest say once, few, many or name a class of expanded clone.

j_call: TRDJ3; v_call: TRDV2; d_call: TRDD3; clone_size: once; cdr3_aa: CACDPAGGLSWDTRQMFF; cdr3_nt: TGTGCCTGTGACCCCGCTGGGGGATTATCCTGGGACACCCGACAGATGTTTTTC
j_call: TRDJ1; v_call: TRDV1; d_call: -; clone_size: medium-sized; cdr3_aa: CALGELPAFPTWGSTFYTDKLIF; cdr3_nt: TGTGCTCTTGGGGAACTCCCTGCGTTTCCTACCTGGGGGAGTACATTTTACACCGATAAACTCATCTTT
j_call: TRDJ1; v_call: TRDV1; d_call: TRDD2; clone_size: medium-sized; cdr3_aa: CALGARSFLRTYPLKLIF; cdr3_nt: TGTGCTCTTGGGGCCCGGTCCTTCCTACGGACATACCCCTTGAAACTCATCTTT
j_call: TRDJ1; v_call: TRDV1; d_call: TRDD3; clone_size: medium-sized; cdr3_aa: CALGEPSSVLGILRTDKLIF; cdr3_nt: TGTGCTCTTGGGGAACCTTCGTCTGTACTGGGGATTCTGCGCACCGATAAACTCATCTTT
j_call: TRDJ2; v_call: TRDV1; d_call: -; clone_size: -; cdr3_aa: CALGELVRLGGGGVTAQLFF; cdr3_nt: TGTGCTCTTGGGGAACTAGTGAGACTAGGAGGTGGGGGGGTGACAGCACAACTCTTCTTT
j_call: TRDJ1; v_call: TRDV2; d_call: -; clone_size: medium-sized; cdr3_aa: CACEDLFTYAPLSTDKLIF; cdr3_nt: TGTGCCTGTGAGGACCTTTTTACGTACGCCCCACTGAGCACCGATAAACTCATCTTT
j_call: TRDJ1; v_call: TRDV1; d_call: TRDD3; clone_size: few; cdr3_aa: CALGERGILDKLIF; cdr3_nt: TGTGCTCTTGGGGAACGGGGGATTCTCGATAAACTCATCTTT
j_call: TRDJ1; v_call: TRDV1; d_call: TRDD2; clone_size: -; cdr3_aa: CALGEGVGLPHEQLIF; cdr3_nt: TGTGCTCTTGGGGAAGGGGTTGGCCTTCCTCACGAACAACTCATCTTT
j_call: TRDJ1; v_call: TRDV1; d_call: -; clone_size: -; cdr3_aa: CALGLQIGPSVLREGLSDKLIF; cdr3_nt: TGTGCTCTTGGGCTCCAAATCGGCCCCTCCGTACTGCGGGAAGGCTTATCCGATAAACTCATCTTT
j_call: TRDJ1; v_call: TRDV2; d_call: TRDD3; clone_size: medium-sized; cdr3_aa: CACDGLLGDTTIEADKLIF; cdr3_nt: TGTGCCTGTGACGGCTTACTGGGGGATACGACGATCGAGGCCGATAAACTCATCTTT
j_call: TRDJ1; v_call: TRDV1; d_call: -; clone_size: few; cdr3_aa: CALGENYREAFLPTGGGPYTDKLIF; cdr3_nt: TGTGCTCTTGGGGAAAACTATCGGGAAGCCTTCCTACCTACTGGGGGGGGACCCTACACCGATAAACTCATCTTT
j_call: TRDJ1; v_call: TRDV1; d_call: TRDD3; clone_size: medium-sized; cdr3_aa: CALGVLGDTCTDKLIF; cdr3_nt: TGTGCTCTTGGGGTACTGGGGGATACGTGTACCGATAAACTCATCTTC
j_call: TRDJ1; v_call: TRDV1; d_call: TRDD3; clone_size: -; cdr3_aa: CALGEGGSPFNPLSVLGAYEKLADKLIF; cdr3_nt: TGTGCTCTTGGGGAAGGAGGGTCGCCCTTCAACCCTCTATCCGTACTGGGGGCTTACGAAAAATTGGCCGATAAACTTATCTTT
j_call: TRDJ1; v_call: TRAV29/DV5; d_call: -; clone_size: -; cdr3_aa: CAASGHNKADRKLIF; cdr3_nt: TGTGCAGCAAGCGGCCATAATAAAGCCGACCGTAAACTCATCTTT
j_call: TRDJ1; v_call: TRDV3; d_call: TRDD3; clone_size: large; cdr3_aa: CASRVGLPRVLGDPRPGITDKLIF; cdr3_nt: TGTGCCTCCCGGGTAGGCCTTCCTAGAGTACTGGGGGATCCGAGGCCTGGGATCACCGATAAACTCATCTTT
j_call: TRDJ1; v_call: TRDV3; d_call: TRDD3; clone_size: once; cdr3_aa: CAFIGLPSWGITTPVKLIF; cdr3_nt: TGTGCCTTTATTGGTCTGCCCTCCTGGGGGATCACTACACCGGTCAAACTCATCTTT
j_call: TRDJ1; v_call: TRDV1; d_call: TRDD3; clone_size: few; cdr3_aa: CALGELDVGYPCWGRYTDKLIF; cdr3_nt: TGTGCTCTTGGGGAACTAGACGTAGGGTATCCGTGCTGGGGGAGATACACCGATAAACTCATCTTT
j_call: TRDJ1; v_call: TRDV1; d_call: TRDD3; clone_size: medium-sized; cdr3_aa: CALGEPNLYMGDTEGDKLIF; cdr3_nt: TGTGCTCTTGGGGAACCCAACCTCTACATGGGGGATACGGAGGGCGATAAACTCATCTTT
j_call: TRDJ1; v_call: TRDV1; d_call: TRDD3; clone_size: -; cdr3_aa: CALGETILPKMITGGYADKLIF; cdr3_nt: TGTGCTCTTGGGGAAACGATCCTTCCGAAGATGATTACTGGGGGATACGCGGATAAACTCATCTTT
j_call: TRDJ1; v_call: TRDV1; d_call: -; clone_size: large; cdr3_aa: CALGDAYIGPFYPLESTDKLIF; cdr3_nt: TGTGCTCTTGGGGACGCCTATATTGGGCCTTTTTATCCGCTGGAAAGCACCGATAAACTCATCTTT
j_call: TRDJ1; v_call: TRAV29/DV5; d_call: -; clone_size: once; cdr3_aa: CAATSYTDKLIF; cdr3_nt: TGTGCAGCAACCTCCTACACCGATAAACTCATCTTT
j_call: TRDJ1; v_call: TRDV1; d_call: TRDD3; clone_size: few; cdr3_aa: CALGELDSALGWLWGLTLRTDKLIF; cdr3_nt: TGTGCTCTTGGGGAACTAGATTCGGCCTTAGGGTGGCTCTGGGGGCTAACTTTAAGGACCGATAAACTCATCTTT
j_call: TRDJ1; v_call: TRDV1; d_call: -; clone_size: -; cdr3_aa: CALGGVEEEITDKPIF; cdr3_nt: TGTGCCCTTGGGGGCGTCGAAGAGGAAATCACCGATAAACCCATCTTT
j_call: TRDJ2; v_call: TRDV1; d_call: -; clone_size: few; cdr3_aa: CALGVEGAFLGVFLTAQLFF; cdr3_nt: TGTGCTCTTGGGGTCGAGGGGGCCTTCCTGGGGGTTTTTTTGACAGCACAACTCTTCTTT
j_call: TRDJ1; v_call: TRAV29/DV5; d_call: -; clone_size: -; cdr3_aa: CSVLLCSKPPLGTSCPKLIF; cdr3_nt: -
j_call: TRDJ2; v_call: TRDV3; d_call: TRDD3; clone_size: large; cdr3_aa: CAFGTTGGYILTAQLFF; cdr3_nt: TGTGCCTTTGGGACTACTGGGGGATATATCTTGACAGCACAACTCTTCTTT
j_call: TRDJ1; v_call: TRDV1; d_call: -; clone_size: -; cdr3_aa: CALGDLFHYRYYLRPLIF; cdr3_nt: TGTGCTCTTGGGGACCTCTTCCACTACCGATACTACCTGCGGCCACTCATCTTT
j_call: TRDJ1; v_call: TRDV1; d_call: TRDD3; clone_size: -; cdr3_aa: CALGETFLPTGGWCQLIF; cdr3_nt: TGTGCTCTTGGGGAAACGTTCCTGCCTACTGGGGGATGGTGTCAACTCATCTTT
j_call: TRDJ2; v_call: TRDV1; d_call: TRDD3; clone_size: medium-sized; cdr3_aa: CALGEGRSFPIRTGGYASALTAQLFF; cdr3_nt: TGTGCTCTTGGGGAAGGGAGGTCCTTCCCCATCCGTACTGGGGGATACGCGTCAGCTTTGACAGCACAACTCTTCTTT
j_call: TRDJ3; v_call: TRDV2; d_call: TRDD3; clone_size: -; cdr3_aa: CACDLCTGGYLPSSWDTRQMFF; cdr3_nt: TGTGCCTGTGACCTTTGTACTGGGGGATACTTGCCCAGCTCCTGGGACACCCGACAGATGTTTTTC
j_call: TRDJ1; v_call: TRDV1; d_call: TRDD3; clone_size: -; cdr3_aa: CALGEENILRRGDTICTDKLIF; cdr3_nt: TGTGCTCTTGGGGAAGAAAACATCCTACGTAGAGGGGATACGATATGCACCGATAAACTCATCTTT
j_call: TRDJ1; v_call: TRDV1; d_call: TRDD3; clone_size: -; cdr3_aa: CALGGAFGTGGLGFNQYTDKLIF; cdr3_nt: TGTGCTCTTGGGGGGGCTTTTGGTACTGGGGGATTGGGATTCAACCAATACACCGATAAACTCATCTTT
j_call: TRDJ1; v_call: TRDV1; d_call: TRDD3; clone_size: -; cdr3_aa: CALGRTVFPRWLGDTLPHKLIF; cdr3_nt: TGTGCTCTTGGGAGAACAGTCTTCCCACGCTGGTTGGGGGATACGCTGCCGCATAAACTCATCTTT
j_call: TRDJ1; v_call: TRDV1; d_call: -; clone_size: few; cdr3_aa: CALGERLEGSGCETDKLIF; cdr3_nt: TGTGCTCTTGGGGAACGTCTCGAGGGGTCTGGGTGCGAGACCGATAAACTCATCTTT
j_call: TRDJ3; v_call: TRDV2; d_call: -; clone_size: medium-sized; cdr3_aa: CACDTVLEPSWDTRQMFF; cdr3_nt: TGTGCCTGTGACACCGTACTGGAACCCTCCTGGGACACCCGACAGATGTTTTTC
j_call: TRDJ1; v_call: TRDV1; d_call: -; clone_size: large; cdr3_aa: CALGTGLTPYTDKLIF; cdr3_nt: TGTGCTCTTGGAACTGGCCTGACCCCGTACACCGATAAACTCATCTTT
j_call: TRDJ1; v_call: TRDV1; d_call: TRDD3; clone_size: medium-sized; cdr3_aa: CALGAPYVPLLGDTRWISIPSTDKLIF; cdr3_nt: TGTGCTCTTGGGGCACCCTACGTCCCCCTACTGGGGGATACGCGGTGGATAAGTATACCCTCTACCGATAAACTCATCTTT
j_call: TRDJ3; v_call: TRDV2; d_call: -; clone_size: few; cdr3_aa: CACDPLLGSSWDTRQMFF; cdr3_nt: TGTGCCTGTGACCCCCTACTGGGTAGCTCCTGGGACACCCGACAGATGTTTTTC
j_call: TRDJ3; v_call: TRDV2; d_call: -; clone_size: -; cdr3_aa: CACDGTAEAWDTRQMFF; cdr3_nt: TGTGCCTGTGATGGTACGGCGGAAGCCTGGGACACCCGACAGATGTTTTTC
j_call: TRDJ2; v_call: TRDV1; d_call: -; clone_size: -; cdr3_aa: CALVKPIPTSGGHAALTAQLFF; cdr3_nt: TGTGCTCTTGTAAAACCGATTCCTACCTCTGGGGGTCATGCGGCTTTGACAGCACAACTCTTCTTT
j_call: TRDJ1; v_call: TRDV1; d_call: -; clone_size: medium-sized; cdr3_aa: CALGDASYWGEKYTDKLIF; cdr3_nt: TGTGCTCTTGGTGACGCTTCCTACTGGGGGGAAAAGTACACCGATAAACTCATCTTT
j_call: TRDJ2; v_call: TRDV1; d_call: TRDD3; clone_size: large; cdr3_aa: CALGERLPTGGSDLTAQLFF; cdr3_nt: TGTGCTCTTGGGGAACGTCTCCCTACTGGGGGATCCGATTTGACAGCACAACTCTTCTTT
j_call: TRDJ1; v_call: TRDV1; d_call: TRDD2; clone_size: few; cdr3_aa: CALGETGPSFLPWGADKLIF; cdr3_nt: TGTGCTCTTGGGGAAACGGGCCCCTCCTTCCTACCGTGGGGGGCCGATAAACTCATCTTT
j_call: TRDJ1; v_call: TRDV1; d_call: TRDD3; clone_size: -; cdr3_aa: CALGENAPHSYPPYWGIRHLFYTDKLIF; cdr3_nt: TGTGCTCTTGGGGAAAACGCCCCTCATTCCTACCCTCCGTACTGGGGGATACGGCACCTATTTTACACCGATAAACTCATCTTT
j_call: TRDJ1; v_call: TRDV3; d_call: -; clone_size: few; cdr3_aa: CAADTFRTGLLCAFHHKLIF; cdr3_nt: TGTGCCGCTGATACTTTCCGTACTGGACTTCTGTGCGCATTCCACCATAAACTCATCTTT
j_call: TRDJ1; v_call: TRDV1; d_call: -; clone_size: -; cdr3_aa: CALGELIRLVDKLIF; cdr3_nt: TGTGCTCTTGGGGAACTTATCCGATTGGTGGATAAACTCATCTTT
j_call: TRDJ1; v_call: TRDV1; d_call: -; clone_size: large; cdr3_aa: CALGELEPAPRDKLIF; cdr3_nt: TGTGCTCTTGGGGAACTAGAGCCGGCCCCCCGCGATAAACTCATCTTT
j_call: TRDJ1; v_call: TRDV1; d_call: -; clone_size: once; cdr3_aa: CALGELWGNNLPRLSGGLDKLIF; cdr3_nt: TGTGCTCTTGGGGAACTGTGGGGAAACAACCTTCCCCGTTTGTCTGGGGGGCTCGATAAACTCATCTTT
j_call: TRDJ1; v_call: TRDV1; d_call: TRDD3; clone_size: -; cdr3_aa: CALGNRRRLKPGILGDKGFVPDKLIF; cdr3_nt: TGTGCTCTTGGAAACCGACGACGCCTAAAACCCGGGATACTGGGAGATAAGGGATTCGTGCCCGATAAACTCATCTTT
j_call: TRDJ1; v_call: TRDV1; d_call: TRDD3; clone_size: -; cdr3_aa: CALGEPTLIEGRYWGIRGDKLIF; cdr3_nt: TGTGCTCTTGGGGAACCTACACTAATCGAAGGTCGGTACTGGGGGATACGTGGCGATAAACTCATCTTT